The source of this T cell receptor (beta chain) is a study of T cell responses to AZD1222 COVID-19 vaccine. General study findings and limits: No day 14 peak samples; only post-peak repertoires were characterized. Among those given AZD1222, only five or six were seropositive at baseline.

This clone showed up just once. Its target is unknown. Data came from immunoSEQ multiplex PCR; TCRdb stores just in-frame clones and leaves some out. The sample lists about 110,000 clones, around 90% occurring once. Trimming removed 6 bases at V and 8 bases at J, with 19 bases between. The CDR3 spans 15 residues. Germline values: CDR1 SGHVS, CDR2 FNYEAQ. The input for sequencing was peripheral blood, taken on day 0 of MenACWY control vaccination. This chain links TRBV7-6 with TRBJ1-4, with a possible D match to TRBD1 (5 bases). This TCR came from an adult in good health. The CDR3 DNA follows: TGTGCCAGCAGTCGATATCCCGGGACGGTGGAAAAACTGTTTTTT. Protein: CASSRYPGTVEKLFF.